These T cell receptor beta chains were read from a single sample in a study of regulatory T cells in long-lasting Graves disease. TCRdb reanalysed the multiplex PCR reads using MiXCR and keeps one entry per CDR3 protein. The data show about 450,000 distinct CDR3 sequences, around 13% seen once. These data also formed part of another study, on T cells in Graves' hyperthyroidism and ophthalmopathy.

Sequenced here: peripheral blood mononuclear cells (PBMCs), sampled at new diagnosis, from a patient treated with antithyroid drugs. The receptors originated from a woman aged 50 to 60 with Graves disease. CDR3s include the opening cysteine and the closing phenylalanine or tryptophan. A D gene is named only where the DNA matches it firmly. Where a row states a size, it is once, few, many or the class of an expanded clone; other rows omit it.

>TRBV30|NA|TRBJ1-1|NA
TGTGCCTGGAGTGAACTCCAGGGCACTGAAGCTTTCTTT
CAWSELQGTEAFF
>TRBV28|many|TRBJ2-7|TRBD1
TGTGCCAGCACCTACGGGGACAGGGGCTACGAGCAGTACTTC
CASTYGDRGYEQYF
>TRBV7-9|few|TRBJ1-1|TRBD1
TGTGCCAGCAGCTCAGGAACAGGGGGACCTGAAGCTTTCTTT
CASSSGTGGPEAFF
>TRBV10-3|NA|TRBJ2-1|TRBD2
TGTGCCATCATGGGGCGGGAGGGCCGGAGCAATGAGCAGTTCTTC
CAIMGREGRSNEQFF
>TRBV7-3|NA|TRBJ2-3|TRBD1
TGTGCCAGCAGCTTGGACAGGGGGATGGATACGCAGTATTTT
CASSLDRGMDTQYF
>TRBV7-3|NA|TRBJ2-3|TRBD2
TGTGCCAGCAGCAAACAAGGTTCTAGCGGGAGGGGGGCCACAGATACGCAGTATTTT
CASSKQGSSGRGATDTQYF
>TRBV6-5|NA|TRBJ2-1|TRBD2
TGTGCCAGCAGTTACTCGATTATGGGCGCGGGAGGCAATGAGCAGTTCTTC
CASSYSIMGAGGNEQFF
>TRBV19|few|TRBJ1-2|NA
TGTGCCAGTTTGGAGCAGGGCTATGGCTACACCTTC
CASLEQGYGYTF
>TRBV2|many|TRBJ1-6|NA
TGTGCCAGCGGGGGACGGAGCTCCTATAATTCACCCCTCCACTTT
CASGGRSSYNSPLHF
>TRBV19|many|TRBJ2-5|NA
TGTGCCAGTAGTATAGGGGGTGAAGAGACCCAGTACTTC
CASSIGGEETQYF
>TRBV9|NA|TRBJ1-1|TRBD1
TGTGCCAGCAGCTCGTTCGGACAGGTTCAATTGAACACTGAAGCTTTCTTT
CASSSFGQVQLNTEAFF
>TRBV4-2|NA|TRBJ2-3|TRBD2
TGTGCCAGCAGCCAAGATCTAGCGGGAGGGGGCACAGATACGCAGTATTTT
CASSQDLAGGGTDTQYF
>TRBV5-1|many|TRBJ2-7|NA
TGCGCCAGCAGACGACTAGTGGGGGAGTTACACGAGCAGTACTTC
CASRRLVGELHEQYF
>TRBV7-9|many|TRBJ1-2|NA
TGTGCCAGCAGCTTAGTTGGGGGAAATGGCTACACCTTC
CASSLVGGNGYTF
>TRBV9|NA|TRBJ2-3|TRBD2
TGTGCCAGCAGCGACCCGAGGACTAGTAACTTTGATACGCAGTATTTT
CASSDPRTSNFDTQYF
>TRBV28|many|TRBJ2-7|TRBD2
TGTGCCAGCAAAACTCTAGCGGGGGCTCCCTACGAGCAGTACTTC
CASKTLAGAPYEQYF
>TRBV19|NA|TRBJ2-5|NA
TGTGCCAGTAGTATGGAGGGGCGGCAAGAGACCCAGTACTTC
CASSMEGRQETQYF
>TRBV28|few|TRBJ2-6|TRBD2
TGTGCCAGCAGTACACTAGCGGGAGCTGGGGCCAACGTCCTGACTTTC
CASSTLAGAGANVLTF
>TRBV27|many|TRBJ2-7|TRBD1
TGTGCCAGCAGTTTATCGTGGACAGGGTCTAGTTGGCCCTACGAGCAGTACTTC
CASSLSWTGSSWPYEQYF
>TRBV4-1|NA|TRBJ2-2|NA
TGCGCCAGCAGCCAAGAATGGGACACCGGGGAGCTGTTTTTT
CASSQEWDTGELFF
>TRBV27|few|TRBJ2-1|NA
TGTGCCAGCAGTGCGACGAACAATGAGCAGTTCTTC
CASSATNNEQFF
>TRBV28|many|TRBJ1-5|NA
TGTGCCAGCAGTTCCGGACAGATTAATCAGCCCCAGCATTTT
CASSSGQINQPQHF
>TRBV6-1|many|TRBJ1-2|NA
TGTGCCAGCAGTGAAGGGACAGCTTTCTATGGCTACACCTTC
CASSEGTAFYGYTF
>TRBV20-1|NA|TRBJ2-7|NA
TGCAGCTGGGACATGTCCTACGAGCAGTACTTC
CSWDMSYEQYF
>TRBV12-3/TRBV12-4|many|TRBJ1-5|NA
TGTGCCAGCACCGCCCAATATAGCAATCAGCCCCAGCATTTT
CASTAQYSNQPQHF
>TRBV5-6|few|TRBJ2-6|NA
TGTGCCAGCAGGGGCAAGTCTGGGGCCAACGTCCTGACTTTC
CASRGKSGANVLTF
>TRBV19|few|TRBJ2-1|TRBD2
TGTGCCAGTAGTATAGAGAGCGGGACTCCCTACAATGAGCAGTTCTTC
CASSIESGTPYNEQFF
>TRBV7-9|many|TRBJ1-4|NA
TGTGCCAGCAGTGACGCCTCTGGAGAAAAACTGTTTTTT
CASSDASGEKLFF
>TRBV2|many|TRBJ2-1|TRBD1
TGTGCCAGCAGGGCGACCGGGACAGGGGTTTACAATGAGCAGTTCTTC
CASRATGTGVYNEQFF
>TRBV12-3/TRBV12-4|many|TRBJ1-1|TRBD1
TGTGCCAGCAGTTTGGCAGGGGGAAATGCTGAGGCTTTCTTT
CASSLAGGNAEAFF
>TRBV9|few|TRBJ1-6|TRBD1
TGTGCCAGCAGCGTGTACGGACAGGGGAATTCACCCCTCCACTTT
CASSVYGQGNSPLHF
>TRBV10-3|many|TRBJ2-5|NA
TGTGCCATCAGCCCGGGTCAAGGGGGAAGGGAGACCCAGTACTTC
CAISPGQGGRETQYF
>TRBV5-1|few|TRBJ2-1|NA
TGCGCCAGCAGCTTGGCCTCCGGGACCAACTCCTACAATGAGCAGTTCTTC
CASSLASGTNSYNEQFF
>TRBV27|few|TRBJ2-1|TRBD2
TGTGCCAGCAGTTTATTGGGCGGGAGTATGCACAATGAGCAGTTCTTC
CASSLLGGSMHNEQFF
>TRBV4-1|NA|TRBJ1-5|TRBD1
TGCGCCAGCAGCCAAATTGCGGTACAGGGGGAACGAATAAATCAGCCCCAGCATTTT
CASSQIAVQGERINQPQHF
>TRBV30|many|TRBJ2-1|TRBD2
TGTGCCTGGAGTGTTCTCCCGGGCGGGAGGGAAGTCTACAATGAGCAGTTCTTC
CAWSVLPGGREVYNEQFF
>TRBV28|many|TRBJ1-1|NA
TGTGCCAGCAGTTTACCCCACGACAGAAACACTGAAGCTTTCTTT
CASSLPHDRNTEAFF
>TRBV24-1|NA|TRBJ1-3|NA
TGTGCCACCAGTGATTCGGGACTCCAGTCTGGAAACACCATATATTTT
CATSDSGLQSGNTIYF
>TRBV28|NA|TRBJ1-2|NA
TGTGCCAGCAGTATCCGGATCTCGTATGGCTACACCTTC
CASSIRISYGYTF
>TRBV5-1|few|TRBJ1-5|TRBD1
TGCGCCAGCAGCTTCGGGACAGGGAAGAAGGAGCCCCAGCATTTT
CASSFGTGKKEPQHF
>TRBV9|few|TRBJ2-7|TRBD2
TGTGCCAGCAGCGTAGATGGTAGCGGGGACTCCTACGAGCAGTACTTC
CASSVDGSGDSYEQYF
>TRBV5-1|many|TRBJ2-7|NA
TGCGCCAGCAGCTTGGTATCTCAACCCCTCTACGAGCAGTACTTC
CASSLVSQPLYEQYF
>TRBV5-1|many|TRBJ2-7|TRBD1
TGCGCCAGCAGCCTCCGGGACAGGGGTTTAGGCGAGCAGTACTTC
CASSLRDRGLGEQYF
>TRBV7-2|many|TRBJ2-3|NA
TGTGCCAGCAGCTTAGCCCCAGGGTTATTGGATACGCAGTATTTT
CASSLAPGLLDTQYF
>TRBV12-3/TRBV12-4|NA|TRBJ2-2|TRBD1
TGTGCCAGCAGTTTCTCCGGGACAGGGGTGGGCGGGGAGCTGTTTTTT
CASSFSGTGVGGELFF
>TRBV6-1|many|TRBJ1-4|NA
TGTGCCAGCAGTGAAGCGCAACGGTCAAGGGTGATCCTAACTAATGAAAAACTGTTTTTT
CASSEAQRSRVILTNEKLFF
>TRBV4-1|many|TRBJ1-1|NA
TGCGCCAGCAGCCAACGGACCGAGTCTGAAGCTTTCTTT
CASSQRTESEAFF
>TRBV29-1|few|TRBJ1-3|NA
TGCAGCGTTTGGGGGTGGGCAGGGGATGGAAACACCATATATTTT
CSVWGWAGDGNTIYF
>TRBV6-1|NA|TRBJ1-5|TRBD1
TGTGCCAGCAAACAGACAGGGGGCGAGCAGCCCCAGCATTTT
CASKQTGGEQPQHF
>TRBV18|few|TRBJ1-4|NA
TGTGCCAGCTCACCGAACAGCCCTAGAGTAGGGAATGAAAAACTGTTTTTT
CASSPNSPRVGNEKLFF
>TRBV2|many|TRBJ2-5|NA
TGTGCCAGCAGTGAAGGTGGGGGTTGGGAGACCCAGTACTTC
CASSEGGGWETQYF
>TRBV12-3/TRBV12-4|many|TRBJ1-5|TRBD1
TGTGCCAGCAGCCCCCGAGACAGGGCCTATAGCAATCAGCCCCAGCATTTT
CASSPRDRAYSNQPQHF
>TRBV6-2/TRBV6-3|few|TRBJ2-7|NA
TGTGCCAGCAGTTACGACAGTACCCCCTACGAGCAGTACTTC
CASSYDSTPYEQYF